This TCR beta chain was identified during a study of human T cells and chemical hapten exposure. In the study overall: Patch tests put 0.01% DPC on the upper back, read at 6 days. Small volume differences among pooled libraries mainly caused per-sample TCR yield variation. Study results and caveats: After DPC sensitization, TCRs above 1 in 1000 frequency showed no change. Expanded TCRs formed significantly more large CDR3 similarity clusters than controls.

Concerning this clonotype: Its antigen is unidentified. A much bigger clone sits one base away, suggesting this may be a read error.

The CDR3 extends over 12 amino acids. Regarding time point: pre-sensitization, week 0. Treatment specified: therapeutic diphenylcyclopropenone sensitization with weekly scalp DPC. In TCRdb, the RACE reads were re-called with MiXCR into one record per CDR3 protein. The sample shows approximately 320,000 distinct CDR3 sequences, 4.5% to 5.5% of them seen only once. Sample: whole blood, taken in connection with sensitization to the hapten diphenylcyclopropenone (DPC). The receptor was isolated from a woman aged 18 to 35 with alopecia areata. Some clones in this sample may be carry-over from other donors' samples. V usage is TRBV12-3 or TRBV12-4 and J usage is TRBJ2-2; possible D gene TRBD2, 5 bases. For the CDR3, the DNA is TGTGCCAGCAGTTCCCAAACCGGGGTGCTGTTTTTT. Residues: CASSSQTGVLFF.